These T cell receptor beta chains were read from a single sample in a study of blood T cell repertoires in COVID-19. Using immunoSEQ multiplex PCR, the repertoire was profiled, and TCRdb retains in-frame clones only, with some absent. The sample contains over 250,000 clones, around 84% of which appear only once. The sample consisted of PBMCs or T cells enriched from blood (not recorded which). These receptors originate from a man aged 25-45 years with acute COVID-19. CDR3s include the opening cysteine and the closing phenylalanine or tryptophan. D genes are given only for firm matches. Part of the rows lack a size; the others show once, few, many or a class for expanded clones.

V gene	J gene	clone size	D gene	CDR3 protein	CDR3 DNA
TRBV15	TRBJ2-2	NA	TRBD2	CATSTGLAGVENTGELFF	TGTGCCACCAGCACGGGACTAGCGGGAGTGGAGAACACCGGGGAGCTGTTTTTT
TRBV11-2	TRBJ2-5	few	TRBD1	CASSLGQGAGETQYF	TGTGCCAGCAGCTTAGGACAGGGGGCAGGGGAGACCCAGTACTTC
TRBV12-2	TRBJ1-5	few	NA	CASRLAMPGVTPCVDQPQHF	TGTGCAAGTCGCTTAGCGATGCCAGGGGTGACCCCCTGTGTGGATCAGCCCCAGCATTTT
TRBV7-9	TRBJ2-2	NA	TRBD2	CASSLTGSGSRTGELFF	TGTGCCAGCAGCTTAACCGGTAGCGGGAGTCGCACCGGGGAGCTGTTTTTT
TRBV19	TRBJ2-1	NA	NA	CASSGRDRSEQFF	TGTGCCAGTAGTGGCAGGGATCGGAGTGAGCAGTTCTTC
TRBV14	TRBJ2-1	NA	TRBD1	CASSRDRDYNEQFF	TGTGCCAGCAGCCGGGACAGAGACTACAATGAGCAGTTCTTC
TRBV28	TRBJ1-1	NA	TRBD1	CASSFADRRNTEAFF	TGTGCCAGCAGTTTCGCGGACAGGAGGAACACTGAAGCTTTCTTT
TRBV9	TRBJ1-4	few	NA	CASSGGDSAGGNEKLFF	TGTGCCAGCAGCGGAGGGGACTCCGCTGGGGGTAATGAAAAACTGTTTTTT
TRBV3-1/TRBV3-2	TRBJ2-4	NA	NA	CASSQGQAKNIQYF	TGTGCCAGCAGCCAAGGTCAGGCCAAAAACATTCAGTACTTC
TRBV20-1	TRBJ2-1	NA	NA	CSARDLNEQFF	TGCAGTGCTAGAGATCTCAATGAGCAGTTCTTC
TRBV27	TRBJ1-5	few	NA	CASSSQGSNQPQHF	TGTGCCAGCAGTTCTCAGGGTAGCAATCAGCCCCAGCATTTT
TRBV6-6	TRBJ1-1	NA	NA	CASSKLSTEAFF	TGTGCCAGCAGCAAACTTAGCACTGAAGCTTTCTTT
TRBV9	TRBJ1-4	NA	NA	CASTEGSSRGTLFF	TGTGCCAGCACCGAGGGTTCGAGCCGGGGGACACTGTTTTTT
TRBV2	TRBJ1-1	few	TRBD1	CARGTGQGSLMNTEAFF	TGTGCCCGAGGTACGGGACAGGGGTCACTTATGAACACTGAAGCTTTCTTT
TRBV7-3	TRBJ2-1	few	NA	CASSPRRLVGDEQFF	TGTGCCAGCAGCCCCCGACGATTGGTAGGGGATGAGCAGTTCTTC
TRBV5-1	TRBJ1-6	NA	NA	CASSRNRDSYNSPLHF	TGCGCCAGCAGCAGAAACAGGGACTCCTATAATTCACCCCTCCACTTT
TRBV9	TRBJ2-1	NA	NA	CASSVDVGPGEQFF	TGTGCCAGCAGCGTAGATGTGGGTCCGGGTGAGCAGTTCTTC
TRBV18	TRBJ1-1	NA	NA	CASSPEGGDTEAFF	TGTGCCAGCTCACCCGAAGGGGGGGACACTGAAGCTTTCTTT
TRBV19	TRBJ2-1	NA	NA	CASSPGSVNNEQFF	TGTGCCAGTAGCCCCGGGAGCGTCAACAATGAGCAGTTCTTC
TRBV6-6	TRBJ2-1	NA	NA	CASRPEGGGHNEQFF	TGTGCCAGCAGACCCGAGGGAGGAGGTCACAATGAGCAGTTCTTC
TRBV29-1	TRBJ2-5	NA	TRBD1	CSVEEWTGEETQYF	TGCAGCGTTGAAGAGTGGACAGGGGAAGAGACCCAGTACTTC
TRBV18	TRBJ2-5	NA	NA	CASSPNKGGQETQYF	TGTGCCAGCTCACCTAACAAAGGGGGTCAAGAGACCCAGTACTTC
TRBV4-3	TRBJ2-3	NA	TRBD1	CASSPTGQFPDTQYF	TGCGCCAGCAGCCCAACGGGACAGTTCCCAGATACGCAGTATTTT
TRBV2	TRBJ1-5	NA	TRBD1	CASSGQGNTNQPQHF	TGTGCCAGCAGTGGACAGGGCAACACGAATCAGCCCCAGCATTTT
TRBV19	TRBJ1-2	NA	NA	CASSNRGSIYGYTF	TGTGCCAGTAGTAATCGGGGTTCTATCTATGGCTACACCTTC
TRBV7-3	TRBJ2-2	NA	NA	CASSPPSGWYAGELFF	TGTGCCAGCAGCCCCCCTTCGGGGTGGTACGCCGGGGAGCTGTTTTTT
TRBV5-1	TRBJ1-3	NA	TRBD1	CASSSTGVSGNTIYF	TGCGCCAGCAGCTCCACAGGGGTCTCTGGAAACACCATATATTTT
TRBV5-8	TRBJ1-5	NA	NA	CASSLSGTPNQPQHF	TGTGCCAGCAGCTTGTCGGGGACTCCTAATCAGCCCCAGCATTTT
TRBV28	TRBJ1-6	NA	NA	CASVDSRQSNSPLHF	TGTGCCAGCGTCGATTCTAGGCAGAGTAATTCACCCCTCCACTTT
TRBV9	TRBJ1-1	once	NA	CASSVEGVNTEAFF	TGTGCCAGCAGCGTAGAGGGAGTAAACACTGAAGCTTTCTTT
TRBV15	TRBJ2-3	NA	TRBD2	CATSRDRASGVSDTQYF	TGTGCCACCAGCAGAGATCGGGCTAGCGGGGTCTCAGATACGCAGTATTTT
TRBV9	TRBJ2-1	NA	NA	CASSVDAGRPEQFF	TGTGCCAGCAGCGTAGACGCTGGGAGGCCTGAGCAGTTCTTC
TRBV5-4	TRBJ1-1	NA	NA	CASSDGSRGVRTEAFF	TGTGCCAGCAGCGACGGGTCCCGGGGTGTTCGCACTGAAGCTTTCTTT
TRBV10-3	TRBJ1-5	NA	NA	CATWEAQTGNQPQHF	TGTGCCACGTGGGAGGCTCAAACGGGGAATCAGCCCCAGCATTTT
TRBV10-2	TRBJ1-2	NA	NA	CASSEGPANYGYTF	TGCGCCAGCAGTGAGGGGCCGGCTAACTATGGCTACACCTTC
TRBV15	TRBJ1-5	NA	NA	CATSTSRDSNQPQHF	TGTGCCACCAGCACCTCCCGGGATAGCAATCAGCCCCAGCATTTT
TRBV5-1	TRBJ1-1	NA	NA	CASSLAGEYTEAFF	TGTGCCAGCAGCTTGGCGGGGGAATACACTGAAGCTTTCTTT
TRBV24-1	TRBJ2-2	NA	TRBD1	CATSEPRTGANTGELFF	TGTGCCACCAGTGAACCTAGGACAGGGGCGAACACCGGGGAGCTGTTTTTT
TRBV28	TRBJ2-4	NA	NA	CASSLAVADTGSIQYF	TGTGCCAGCAGTTTAGCAGTGGCAGACACCGGGAGCATTCAGTACTTC
TRBV5-1	TRBJ1-6	NA	NA	CASSLAVDYNSPLHF	TGCGCCAGCAGCTTGGCCGTAGACTATAATTCACCCCTCCACTTT
TRBV29-1	TRBJ1-2	NA	NA	CSVRQPHNYGYTF	TGCAGCGTTCGACAGCCACATAACTATGGCTACACCTTC